The 18 T cell receptor beta chains below come from one sample, sequenced in a study of identical twins. TCRdb recomputed calls from the 5' RACE reads with MiXCR, one row per CDR3 protein. This table has 120,000 to 150,000 distinct CDR3 sequences, around 3.5% appearing once. Specimen: memory T cells sorted from blood. Receptor source: a man aged 18 to 29 in good health.

This clonotype was seen many times. The genes are TRBV10-2 and TRBJ2-4; D possibly corresponds to TRBD2 (6 bases). The germline V gene encodes CDR1 WSHSY and CDR2 SAAADI. The CDR3 consists of 15 residues. Trimming cost V 5 bases and J 3 bases, with 14 bases left between them. The CDR3 is CASSSGETFKNIQYF. DNA for the CDR3: TGCGCCAGCAGTTCGGGGGAGACCTTCAAAAACATTCAGTACTTC.

The chain employs TRBV20-1 and TRBJ2-3; 12 bases are a match to TRBD2. The germline gives CDR1 DFQATT, CDR2 SNEGSKA (reference sequence). Trimming removed 2 bases from V and 3 bases from J; junction bases left unmatched: 0. There are 14 residues in the CDR3. Here the CDR3 reads CSARLAGGTDTQYF. The DNA of the CDR3 is TGCAGTGCTAGACTAGCGGGAGGGACAGATACGCAGTATTTT.

This clonotype was detected ten times or more. The V and J genes are TRBV12-3 or TRBV12-4 and TRBJ2-3; a weak D match, TRBD2 (6 bases). Trimming cost V 1 base and J 1 base, with 9 bases left between them. The CDR3 length is 15 residues. The CDR3 reads CASSLVAGRTDTQYF. CDR3 sequence (DNA): TGTGCCAGCAGTTTAGTTGCGGGACGCACAGATACGCAGTATTTT.

There are many counts of this clonotype. This chain links TRBV12-3 or TRBV12-4 with TRBJ1-5, with TRBD1 matching 9 bases. The CDR3 is 19 amino acids. Trimming at V came to 2 bases and at J to 6 bases, leaving 17 bases not matched to a gene. The CDR3 spells CASSLREGQGAPNIQPQHF. The CDR3 DNA follows: TGTGCCAGCAGTTTAAGAGAGGGACAGGGCGCTCCCAACATTCAGCCCCAGCATTTT.

This clonotype was seen at least ten times. The CDR3 spells CASSSSGANVLTF. Written as DNA, the CDR3 is TGTGCCAGCAGTTCTTCTGGGGCCAACGTCCTGACTTTC. The chain joins TRBV6-2 or TRBV6-3 to TRBJ2-6, with D hard to call. The CDR3 has 13 amino acids. The ends were cut back, 4 bases at V and 1 base at J, with 2 bases in the middle. From germline, CDR1 is MNHEY and CDR2 SVGEGT.

This clonotype has at least ten counts. CDR3: CASSGVGETQYF. The CDR3 DNA reads TGTGCCAGCAGCGGAGTAGGAGAGACCCAGTACTTC. The rearrangement links TRBV9 to TRBJ2-5; D call uncertain. CDR3 length: 12 residues. The V and J ends lost 3 bases and 4 bases respectively, with 7 bases between them. CDR1 and CDR2 (germline): SGDLS, YYNGEE.

This clonotype was found many times. This chain uses TRBV29-1 with TRBJ2-3; D possibly corresponds to TRBD1 (6 bases). The germline V gene encodes CDR1 SQVTM and CDR2 ANQGSEA. This CDR3 has 12 residues. V was shortened by 4 bases and J by 6 bases, with 11 bases between the two germline ends. For the CDR3, the DNA is TGCAGCGTTGTCCCAGGGGAGGATACGCAGTATTTT. Translating it yields CSVVPGEDTQYF.

This clonotype was recorded many times. DNA for the CDR3: TGTGCCAGCAGCCTCGGATTTCAGGTGCTTTCCGAGCAGTACGTC. Encoded protein: CASSLGFQVLSEQYV. This chain connects TRBV5-5 to TRBJ2-7; no firm D call. The CDR3 totals 15 residues. Trimming shortened V by 4 bases and J by 6 bases, and 20 bases separated the two germline ends. CDR1 is SGHKS, CDR2 YYEKEE, per germline (reference sequence).

The rearrangement joins TRBV4-2 to TRBJ1-2; D not resolved. The germline V gene encodes CDR1 LGHNA and CDR2 YNFKEQ. The CDR3 length is 15 residues. The V and J ends lost 1 base and 1 base respectively, with 10 bases between them. The DNA for the CDR3 is TGTGCCAGCAGCCAAGGAGGGCGATTTAACTATGGCTACACCTTC. Translation gives CASSQGGRFNYGYTF.

This clonotype occurred many times. This chain uses TRBV18 with TRBJ1-1; TRBD1 is a possible D gene (5 bases). The CDR3 is made up of 13 amino acids. The V gene lost 6 bases and the J gene lost 4 bases, with 12 bases spanning the gap. The germline V gene has CDR1 KGHSH and CDR2 LQKENI. The CDR3 protein is CASSPRGATEAFF. As DNA, the CDR3 is TGTGCCAGCTCTCCAAGGGGAGCCACTGAAGCTTTCTTT.

This chain connects TRBV18 to TRBJ1-5; no clear D gene. The CDR3 loop spans 14 amino acids. The germline gives CDR1 KGHSH, CDR2 LQKENI. Trimming took off 4 bases at V and 3 bases at J, with 10 bases between the two ends. The CDR3 nucleotides are TGTGCCAGCTCACAGGACGGATTCAATCAGCCCCAGCATTTT. It translates to CASSQDGFNQPQHF.

At least ten counts were recorded for this clonotype. The chain recombines TRBV5-1 with TRBJ2-1; 12 bases map to TRBD1. This CDR3 spans 15 amino acids. CDR1 is SGHRS and CDR2 is YFSETQ in the germline V gene. Trimming at V came to 0 bases and at J to 9 bases, leaving 4 bases not matched to a gene. The CDR3 here is CASSLEGTGGGEQFF. CDR3 bases: TGCGCCAGCAGCTTGGAGGGGACAGGGGGCGGTGAGCAGTTCTTC.

This clonotype has at least ten counts. This sequence joins TRBV5-1 and TRBJ2-5; D might be TRBD2 (6 bases). The length of the CDR3 is 14 residues. Germline CDR1 SGHRS, CDR2 YFSETQ. The V and J ends lost 2 bases and 5 bases respectively, with 13 bases between them. In DNA, the CDR3 is TGCGCCAGCAGCTTAACCAGCGGGTGGGAGACCCAGTACTTC. Amino acid sequence: CASSLTSGWETQYF.

This clonotype has at least ten counts. This chain links TRBV7-2 with TRBJ2-2; D is possibly TRBD1 (5 bases). The CDR3 length is 16 residues. V shed 1 base and J shed 0 bases, with 9 bases lying between them. Germline V gives CDR1 SGHTA, CDR2 FQGNSA. CDR3 sequence (DNA): TGTGCCAGCAGCTTAGATTCAGGGACGAACACCGGGGAGCTGTTTTTT. This gives the protein CASSLDSGTNTGELFF.

This clonotype came up many times. The chain is built from TRBV7-8 and TRBJ2-1; 7 positions agree with TRBD2. The CDR3 is 13 amino acids. Germline V gene sequence: CDR1 SGHVS, CDR2 FQNEAQ. V dropped 1 base and J dropped 12; count of bases not matched to a gene: 6. The CDR3 sequence is CASSLDVGGGQFF. The CDR3 nucleotides are TGTGCCAGCAGCTTAGACGTCGGCGGGGGGCAGTTCTTC.

This CDR3 is CASSTLVLYTGELFF. In nucleotides, the CDR3 is TGTGCCAGCAGTACACTAGTTTTGTACACCGGGGAGCTGTTTTTT. The chain is built from TRBV12-3 or TRBV12-4 and TRBJ2-2; D perhaps matches TRBD2 (5 bases). The V gene lost 5 bases and the J gene lost 3 bases, with 13 bases spanning the gap. The CDR3 length is 15 residues.

This clonotype was observed many times. The V gene is TRBV7-9, the J gene TRBJ1-6; maybe TRBD1 (5 bases). The V and J ends lost 5 bases and 7 bases respectively, with 15 bases between them. This CDR3 region has 15 residues. CDR1 SEHNR and CDR2 FQNEAQ come from the germline V gene (reference sequence). CDR3 in amino acids: CASSAGDGRNSPLHF. The CDR3 DNA sequence: TGTGCCAGCAGCGCCGGGGACGGTAGGAATTCACCCCTCCACTTT.

In its sample, this clonotype was seen many times. V usage is TRBV5-1 and J usage is TRBJ2-7; 9 nucleotides agree with TRBD1. Germline V gene sequence: CDR1 SGHRS, CDR2 YFSETQ. With 0 bases clipped from V and 4 bases from J, the junction kept 8 bases outside the gene matches. The CDR3 length is 16 residues. The CDR3 sequence: CASSLGDRAFGYEQYF. CDR3 nucleotides: TGCGCCAGCAGCTTGGGGGACAGGGCGTTCGGGTACGAGCAGTACTTC.